This is a list of T cell receptor beta chains from one sample in a study of blood T cells in healthy people across ages. Each CDR3 protein is one row after TCRdb ran MiXCR on the 5' RACE reads. The sample has hundreds of thousands of distinct CDR3 sequences, less than 25% seen once; the top ten hold 7.5% to 9%. These data were likewise used in another study, on T cells of mothers and their children.

Sequenced input: blood. The receptors were sampled from a boy between 10 and 17 years old in good health. Each CDR3 is given with its conserved first and last residue. D genes are given only for firm matches. A row's size may be missing; if present it is once, few, many or a size class.

clone_size j_call v_call d_call cdr3_aa cdr3_nt
NA TRBJ2-3 TRBV12-3/TRBV12-4 NA CASSLEGAGTDTQYF TGTGCCAGCAGTTTAGAGGGGGCGGGGACAGATACGCAGTATTTT
few TRBJ2-7 TRBV7-2 TRBD2 CASSLTGGVTSYEQYF TGTGCCAGCAGCTTAACGGGGGGGGTCACCTCCTACGAGCAGTACTTC
NA TRBJ2-7 TRBV5-5 NA CASRHGTAAYEQYF TGTGCCAGCAGACATGGGACCGCCGCCTACGAGCAGTACTTC
NA TRBJ2-5 TRBV4-3 TRBD2 CASSQVWRGSEETQYF TGCGCCAGCAGCCAAGTCTGGCGGGGGTCTGAAGAGACCCAGTACTTC
few TRBJ2-7 TRBV6-6 NA CASSYLEWYYEQYF TGTGCCAGCAGTTACTTAGAATGGTATTACGAGCAGTACTTC
NA TRBJ1-2 TRBV18 NA CASSPETDYGYTF TGTGCCAGCTCACCCGAAACAGACTATGGCTACACCTTC
NA TRBJ2-2 TRBV9 NA CASSVGATANTGELFF TGTGCCAGCAGCGTAGGAGCTACCGCGAACACCGGGGAGCTGTTTTTT
few TRBJ2-7 TRBV11-2 TRBD1 CASSLGFGTGVDEQYF TGTGCCAGCAGCTTGGGGTTCGGGACAGGGGTCGACGAGCAGTACTTC
few TRBJ1-6 TRBV14 NA CASSQALTWGNSPLHF TGTGCCAGCAGCCAAGCCCTTACATGGGGTAATTCACCCCTCCACTTT
once TRBJ2-2 TRBV6-6 TRBD2 CASNAGATGELFF TGTGCCAGCAACGCGGGAGCCACCGGGGAGCTGTTTTTT
NA TRBJ2-5 TRBV7-3 TRBD1 CASSLTGSQETQYF TGTGCCAGCAGCTTGACAGGGTCCCAAGAGACCCAGTACTTC
NA TRBJ2-1 TRBV11-2 TRBD2 CASSPRTSGAYNEQFF TGTGCCAGCAGCCCAAGGACTAGCGGAGCATACAATGAGCAGTTCTTC
NA TRBJ2-7 TRBV27 TRBD2 CASSFTSGSEQYF TGTGCCAGCAGTTTTACTAGCGGGAGCGAGCAGTACTTC
NA TRBJ2-7 TRBV4-1 NA CASSQTPWVEQYF TGCGCCAGCAGCCAAACCCCGTGGGTCGAGCAGTACTTC
NA TRBJ1-5 TRBV11-2 NA CASSLDVNQPQHF TGTGCCAGCAGCTTAGACGTCAATCAGCCCCAGCATTTT
NA TRBJ1-1 TRBV12-3/TRBV12-4 TRBD1 CASIDRDMNTEAFF TGTGCCAGCATCGACAGGGATATGAACACTGAAGCTTTCTTT
NA TRBJ2-1 TRBV15 NA CATSRDSGRRSGNEQFF TGTGCCACCAGCAGAGATTCGGGCAGACGGAGTGGCAATGAGCAGTTCTTC
NA TRBJ2-5 TRBV24-1 NA CATSGDTQETQYF TGTGCCACCAGTGGAGACACGCAAGAGACCCAGTACTTC
NA TRBJ2-7 TRBV6-2/TRBV6-3 TRBD2 CASRPSGRVGEQYF TGTGCCAGCAGGCCTAGCGGGAGAGTCGGAGAGCAGTACTTC
NA TRBJ2-7 TRBV6-2/TRBV6-3 NA CTSSSPTGWIYEQYF TGTACCAGCAGTTCCCCGACAGGATGGATCTACGAGCAGTACTTC
few TRBJ1-1 TRBV7-2 NA CTSSFGRGNTEAFF TGTACCAGCAGCTTTGGCCGGGGGAACACTGAAGCTTTCTTT
NA TRBJ2-5 TRBV4-2 TRBD2 CASSQEKLAGGQETQYF TGTGCCAGCAGCCAAGAAAAACTAGCGGGAGGGCAAGAGACCCAGTACTTC
NA TRBJ2-2 TRBV5-4 NA CASSLAAGTGGELFF TGTGCCAGCAGCTTGGCCGCGGGGACGGGCGGGGAGCTGTTTTTT
NA TRBJ2-1 TRBV29-1 TRBD2 CSVEKRGSSYNEQFF TGCAGCGTTGAGAAGCGGGGCAGCTCCTACAATGAGCAGTTCTTC
few TRBJ2-7 TRBV6-1 TRBD1 CASSETGTDEQYF TGTGCCAGCAGTGAGACAGGGACGGACGAGCAGTACTTC